The TCR beta chain under discussion was sequenced for a study of CD8+ T cells in alopecia areata. Sequencing relied on a cDNA template that was reverse transcribed from extracted RNA. The assay was immunoSEQ multiplex PCR, and TCRdb's table has in-frame clones only and misses some. The sample lists 180,000 or so clones, roughly 59% occurring once. Of note for this clone: Its target is unknown.

The V gene lost 6 bases and the J gene lost 1 base, with 15 bases spanning the gap. Germline V gene sequence: CDR1 SQVTM, CDR2 ANQGSEA. The CDR3 spans 14 residues. Points from the study as a whole: Mice showed clearer TCR sharing than patients did, a gap that was possibly HLA-related.

Individuals with alopecia areata gave both lesional scalp punch biopsies and peripheral blood for collection. The chain is built from TRBV29-1 and TRBJ1-1, with a tentative D call TRBD1 (6 bases). Sequencing was performed on CD4+ T cells sorted from blood, taken at week 0. This sequence originates from a human donor with alopecia areata. CDR3 bases: TGCAGCGTGCTCAGGGGAGGGAGGAACACTGAAGCTTTCTTT. Residues: CSVLRGGRNTEAFF.